This T cell receptor beta chain was sequenced for a study of cytomegalovirus exposure and HLA in healthy donors (dated by TCRdb to about 2017). Study-level background: According to a later analysis, one platform produced both the 110 or so validation repertoires and the roughly 650 repertoires of the first cohort. The study combined high-throughput TCR immunosequencing, statistical association of individual TCRs with disease status, and machine learning to predict cytomegalovirus infection status. The study aimed to test whether signatures of past pathogen exposure could be identified by cataloging public T cell receptors. A separate validation cohort of roughly 130 different subjects was used in addition to the 666-subject first cohort. Overall study results and their limits: The classifier was reported to diagnose cytomegalovirus status with high specificity and sensitivity in both the original and validation cohorts. In a later analysis, TCRs clustered in the first cohort were found to also tend to co-occur in the approximately 110 validation repertoires, with 94% of cluster scores above 0. Three of the identified cytomegalovirus-associated TCR beta chains were confirmed in vitro to be specific for cytomegalovirus antigens. A later analysis had no HLA typing for the validation cohort, so co-occurrence there was scored across all 130 or so repertoires. According to the authors, the approach could potentially be generalized to other disease states and immunological phenotypes. Most TCR sequences were observed very rarely across donors, whereas some public TCRs were present in many individuals. A total of some 180 TCR beta chains were listed by the study as associated with cytomegalovirus.

CDR1 and CDR2 are read off the germline V gene as WSHSY and SAAADI. The V end gives up 5 bases and the J end 6 bases, leaving 2 bases in the junction not matched to a gene. The CDR3 sequence holds 12 residues, the cysteine and phenylalanine included. The read is trimmed to its CDR3 DNA, 36 bases read in frame from base 1. Libraries were built with the immunoSEQ multiplex PCR assay. As for how the authors treated the data: A statistical classification framework was developed to diagnose cytomegalovirus status using the catalog of TCR beta chain sequences. TCRdb took this table from immuneACCESS and kept in-frame rearrangements with V and J called. Such tables lack part of the clones; where checked against another copy, unresolved V genes explain under half of the gap, and the rest is unexplained. V, J and clone size derive from that table, while D and trimming were established from the DNA sequence. Present in this sample are about 220,000 clones, roughly 83% of which were seen just once. In total, the top ten clones hold about an eighth of the sample.

Donors formed part of the validation cohort, which comprised 95 to 150 subjects and was distinct from the first cohort of fewer than 750 subjects. Ten or more counts support this clone. Which antigen it targets is not known. No base quality information exists; no much larger clone differs at one position. The sequenced material came from PBMCs. The sequence came from a woman aged 30 to 39 in good health and CMV-seropositive. The chain was built from TRBV10-2 and TRBJ2-7; 9 junctional bases match TRBD1. The CDR3 corresponds to CASSHRGPEQYF. The nucleotide sequence is given as TGCGCCAGCAGTCACAGGGGGCCCGAGCAGTACTTC.